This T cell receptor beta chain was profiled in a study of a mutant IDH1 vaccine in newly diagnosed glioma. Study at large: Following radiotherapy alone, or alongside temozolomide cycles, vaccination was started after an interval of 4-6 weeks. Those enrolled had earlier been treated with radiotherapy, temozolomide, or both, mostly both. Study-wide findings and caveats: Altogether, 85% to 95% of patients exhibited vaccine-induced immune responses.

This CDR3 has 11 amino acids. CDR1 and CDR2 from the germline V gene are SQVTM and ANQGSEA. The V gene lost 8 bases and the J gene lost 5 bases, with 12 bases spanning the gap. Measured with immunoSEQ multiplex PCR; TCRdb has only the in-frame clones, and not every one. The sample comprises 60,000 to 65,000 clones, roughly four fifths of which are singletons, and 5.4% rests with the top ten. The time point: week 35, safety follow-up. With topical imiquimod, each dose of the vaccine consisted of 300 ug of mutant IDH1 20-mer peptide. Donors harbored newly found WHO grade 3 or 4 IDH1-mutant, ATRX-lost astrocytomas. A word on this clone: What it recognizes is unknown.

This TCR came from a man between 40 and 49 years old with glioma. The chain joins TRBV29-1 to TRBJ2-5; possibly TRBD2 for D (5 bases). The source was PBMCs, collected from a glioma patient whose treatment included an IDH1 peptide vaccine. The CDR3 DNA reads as TGCAGCTCCGGACTGGGGGAGACCCAGTACTTC. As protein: CSSGLGETQYF.